This T cell receptor (beta chain) was sequenced in a study of cytomegalovirus exposure and HLA in healthy donors. Amplification used 60 Vbeta primers and 13 Jbeta primers. The repertoire was sequenced with immunoSEQ multiplex PCR; TCRdb's copy has only in-frame clones and lacks some. Of about 200,000 clones in the sample, about 72% were seen once. The germline CDR1 and CDR2 sequences are LNHDA and SQIVND (reference sequence). Trimming left V 3 bases short and J 6 bases short, with 13 bases between. The CDR3 sequence is 14 residues long. Points on this clone: The antigen is unknown.

Study outcomes and limitations: Later work associated around 18,000 TCR beta sequences with HLA alleles at 0.05 false discovery rate. Most of the TCR beta V segments (in an earlier analysis) were productive either about 90% or about 30% of the time. Sequencing likely produced, as an artifact, a cluster of highly shared sequence variants.

The gene calls are TRBV19 and TRBJ2-3, with a possible D match to TRBD2 (6 bases). The sample comprised PBMCs. This receptor was taken from a male donor in good health and CMV-seronegative. CDR3 sequence: CASSIRDFSDTQYF. CDR3 sequence (DNA): TGTGCCAGTAGTATTAGGGACTTCTCGGATACGCAGTATTTT. The entire variable domain, with the rest obtained from reference TRBV19 and TRBJ2-3, is as follows: DGGITQSPKYLFRKEGQNVTLSCEQNLNHDAMYWYRQDPGQGLRLIYYSQIVNDFQKGDIAEGYSVSREKKESFPLTVTSAQKNPTAFYLCASSIRDFSDTQYFGPGTRLTVL.